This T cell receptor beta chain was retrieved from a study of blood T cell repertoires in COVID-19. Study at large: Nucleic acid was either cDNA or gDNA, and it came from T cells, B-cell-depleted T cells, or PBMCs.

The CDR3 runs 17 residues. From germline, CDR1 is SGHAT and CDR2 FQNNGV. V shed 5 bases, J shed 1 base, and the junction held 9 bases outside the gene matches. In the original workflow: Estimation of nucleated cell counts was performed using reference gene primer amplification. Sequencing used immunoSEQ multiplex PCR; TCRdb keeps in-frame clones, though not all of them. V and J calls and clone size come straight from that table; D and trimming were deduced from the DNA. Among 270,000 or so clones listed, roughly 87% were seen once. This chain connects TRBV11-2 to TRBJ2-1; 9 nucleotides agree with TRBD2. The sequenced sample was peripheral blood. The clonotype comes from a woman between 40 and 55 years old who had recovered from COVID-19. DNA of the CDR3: TGTGCCAGCAGCCCGAGCAGTCTAGCGGGGTCCTACAATGAGCAGTTCTTC. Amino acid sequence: CASSPSSLAGSYNEQFF.